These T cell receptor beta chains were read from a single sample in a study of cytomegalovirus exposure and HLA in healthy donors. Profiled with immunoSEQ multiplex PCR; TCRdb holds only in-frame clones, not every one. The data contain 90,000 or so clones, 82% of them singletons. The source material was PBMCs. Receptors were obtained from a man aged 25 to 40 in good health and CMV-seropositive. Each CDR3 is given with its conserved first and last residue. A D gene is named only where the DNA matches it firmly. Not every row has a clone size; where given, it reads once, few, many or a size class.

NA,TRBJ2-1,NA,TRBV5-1,TGCGCCAGCAGCTTGGGGGGCAGGCCGAGTGAGCAGTTCTTC,CASSLGGRPSEQFF
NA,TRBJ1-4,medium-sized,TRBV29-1,TGCAGCGTTGCGGAGACAACTAATGAAAAACTGTTTTTT,CSVAETTNEKLFF
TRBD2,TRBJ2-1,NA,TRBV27,TGTGCCAGCAGCCCCGGGGGGGGGCATGAGCAGTTCTTC,CASSPGGGHEQFF
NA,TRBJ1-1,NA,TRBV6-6,TGTGCCAGCAGTTACGGTGAGGGCGGGGGAACTGAAGCTTTCTTT,CASSYGEGGGTEAFF
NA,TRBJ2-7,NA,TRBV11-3,TGTGCCAGCAGCGTACGAGGCGAGCAGTACTTC,CASSVRGEQYF
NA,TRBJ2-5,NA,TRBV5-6,TGTGCCAGCAGCTTGGTAGCGTCAGGGGCGATGGAGACCCAGTACTTC,CASSLVASGAMETQYF
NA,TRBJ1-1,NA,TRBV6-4,TGTGCCAGCAGTGAGACAGCGAACACTGAAGCTTTCTTT,CASSETANTEAFF
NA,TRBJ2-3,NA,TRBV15,TGTGCCACCAGCAGAGATAGAACCCTCACAGATACGCAGTATTTT,CATSRDRTLTDTQYF
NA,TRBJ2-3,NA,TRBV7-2,TGTGCCAGCAGCTTAGCGTGGACAGTGGGAAGGGATACGCAGTATTTT,CASSLAWTVGRDTQYF
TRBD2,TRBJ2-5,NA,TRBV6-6,TGTGCCAGCAGTCTAGGACTAGCGGGAGGGGAGACCCAGTACTTC,CASSLGLAGGETQYF
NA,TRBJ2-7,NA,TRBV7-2,TGTGCCAGCAGCGTAGATCCGACAGCAACCTACGAGCAGTACTTC,CASSVDPTATYEQYF
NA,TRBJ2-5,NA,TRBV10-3,TGTGCCATCAGGGATGTGGCGGGAGAGACCCAGTACTTC,CAIRDVAGETQYF
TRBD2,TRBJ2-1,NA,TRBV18,TGTGCCAGCTCACCGGCTAGCGGGTACAATGAGCAGTTCTTC,CASSPASGYNEQFF
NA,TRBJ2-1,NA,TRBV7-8,TGTGCCAGCAGCTTAGACCTGGACAGTCAGTTCTTC,CASSLDLDSQFF
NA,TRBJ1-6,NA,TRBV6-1,TGTGCCAGCAGCCCAGACACTTATAATTCACCCCTCCACTTT,CASSPDTYNSPLHF
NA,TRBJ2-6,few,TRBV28,TGTGCCAGCACCACGGCGGGGGCTCTACTGCAGGCCAACGTCCTGACTTTC,CASTTAGALLQANVLTF
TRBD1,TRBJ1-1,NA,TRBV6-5,TGTGCCAGCAGTTACTCGGACAGGGGAAACACTGAAGCTTTCTTT,CASSYSDRGNTEAFF
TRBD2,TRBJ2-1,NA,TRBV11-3,TGTGCCAGCAGCCGGACTAGCGGGAGTGAAAATGAGCAGTTCTTC,CASSRTSGSENEQFF
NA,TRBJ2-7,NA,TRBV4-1,TGCGCCAGCAGCCAAGCCCCGGGACGGGACTACGAGCAGTACTTC,CASSQAPGRDYEQYF
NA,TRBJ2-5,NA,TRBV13,TGTGCCAGCAGCTTACCCAGATCCGCTGCGGGGGAGACCCAGTACTTC,CASSLPRSAAGETQYF
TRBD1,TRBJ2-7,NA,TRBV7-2,TGTGCCAGCAGCTTATTGGGACAGGGTGGAGAGCAGTACTTC,CASSLLGQGGEQYF
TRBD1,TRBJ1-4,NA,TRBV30,TGTGCCTGGAGCCGCGGGACAGGGGGCTCGGGGGAAAAACTGTTTTTT,CAWSRGTGGSGEKLFF
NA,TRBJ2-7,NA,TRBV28,TGTGCCAGAGAGTACGAGCAGTACTTC,CAREYEQYF
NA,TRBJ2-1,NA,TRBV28,TGTGCCAGCAGGCGGGTCGGATACAATGAGCAGTTCTTC,CASRRVGYNEQFF
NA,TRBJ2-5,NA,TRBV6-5,TGTGCCAGCAGTTCCCATCAGGGGTTCGCAGAGACCCAGTACTTC,CASSSHQGFAETQYF
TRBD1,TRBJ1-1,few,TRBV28,TGTGCCAGCAGTTTATGGAGGACAGGTTGGAACACTGAAGCTTTCTTT,CASSLWRTGWNTEAFF
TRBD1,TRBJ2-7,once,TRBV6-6,TGTGCCAGCGTTGGGACAGTTTCCTACGAGCAGTACTTC,CASVGTVSYEQYF
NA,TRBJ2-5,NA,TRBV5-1,TGCGCCAGCAGCTACCGGGAGCCCCAAGAGACCCAGTACTTC,CASSYREPQETQYF
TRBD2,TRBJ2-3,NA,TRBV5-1,TGCGCCAGCAGCCCCGGGGAGGGCCTTGCAGATACGCAGTATTTT,CASSPGEGLADTQYF
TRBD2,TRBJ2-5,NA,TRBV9,TGTGCCAGCAGCCCCCGGGATAGCGGGAGGGTGGGGGAGCAGTACTTC,CASSPRDSGRVGEQYF
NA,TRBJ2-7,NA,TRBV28,TGTGCCAGCAGTGTCACCTACGAGCAGTACTTC,CASSVTYEQYF
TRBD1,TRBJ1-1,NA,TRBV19,TGTGCCAGTAGTCCCCCTCGGACAGGGGGAAAGACTGAAGCTTTCTTT,CASSPPRTGGKTEAFF
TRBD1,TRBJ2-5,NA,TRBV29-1,TGCAGCGTGGCAGGGGGAGAGACCCAGTACTTC,CSVAGGETQYF
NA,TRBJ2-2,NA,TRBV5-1,TGCGCCAGCAGCACCGACAGAAACATTAACACCGGGGAGCTGTTTTTT,CASSTDRNINTGELFF
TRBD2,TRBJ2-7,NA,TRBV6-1,TGTGCCAGCAACGCGGGAGGTTCGGTCTACGAGCAGTACTTC,CASNAGGSVYEQYF
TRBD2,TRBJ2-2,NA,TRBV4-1,TGCGCCAGCAGCCTACGGGGACTAGCGGGAGAGGCGACCGGGGAGCTGTTTTTT,CASSLRGLAGEATGELFF
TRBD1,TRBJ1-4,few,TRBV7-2,TGTGCCAGCAGCCCCGGACAGGGTGGAAAACTGTTTTTT,CASSPGQGGKLFF
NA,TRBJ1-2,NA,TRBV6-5,TGTGCCAGCAGCCAGGTGGATGGCTACACCTTC,CASSQVDGYTF
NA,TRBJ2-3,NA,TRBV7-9,TGTGCCAGCAGCTTACCTAGCGGCACAGATACGCAGTATTTT,CASSLPSGTDTQYF
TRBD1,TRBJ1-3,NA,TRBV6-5,TGTGCCAGCAGCCGGGGACAGGCTGGAAACACCATATATTTT,CASSRGQAGNTIYF
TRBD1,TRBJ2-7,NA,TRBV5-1,TGCGCCAGCGATCCGGGACAGGGCTCCTACGAGCAGTACTTC,CASDPGQGSYEQYF
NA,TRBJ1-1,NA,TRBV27,TGTGCCAGCAGTTTATTGGGTAAGCGGGGTAGCACTGAAGCTTTCTTT,CASSLLGKRGSTEAFF
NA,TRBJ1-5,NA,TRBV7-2,TGTGCCAGCAGCCCGGGGGGGGGCAATCAGCCCCAGCATTTT,CASSPGGGNQPQHF
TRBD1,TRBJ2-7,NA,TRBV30,TGTGCCTGGAGCTATGGACAGGGGCCCTCCTACGAGCAGTACTTC,CAWSYGQGPSYEQYF
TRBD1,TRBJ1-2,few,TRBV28,TGTGCCAGCAGGCCCCAGACAGGGGGCGGCTATGGCTACACCTTC,CASRPQTGGGYGYTF
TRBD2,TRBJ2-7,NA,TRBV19,TGTGCCAGTACCGAAGCGGGAGGGCCGTACCCCTACGAGCAGTACTTC,CASTEAGGPYPYEQYF
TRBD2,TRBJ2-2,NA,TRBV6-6,TGTGCCAGCAGTTACTCTACTAGCGGGAACACCGGGGAGCTGTTTTTT,CASSYSTSGNTGELFF